Sequencing of this T cell receptor beta chain was carried out in a study of molecular identifiers for immune sequencing clone quantification. Findings of the study overall: Whereas naive cells kept under 1% of molecules in clones above 20 RNA copies, such clones held over 97% in effectors.

This clonotype appeared a few times. Its antigen remains unidentified. Every naive CD8 library was made from between roughly 17,000 and 1,000,000 sorted cells with 10%, 30% or 50% RNA. Germline CDR1 LNHDA, CDR2 SQIVND (reference sequence). V gave up 11 bases and J gave up 3 bases, with 16 bases separating them. This CDR3 is built from 13 residues. MiXCR, applied by TCRdb to the PCR reads, yields one record per CDR3 protein. The sample shows some 680,000 distinct CDR3 sequences, roughly 27% of them seen only once. Material: naive CD8+ T cells from blood, with Jurkat cell RNA spiked in. Sample subset: FACS-sorted CD8+CD4-CCR7+CD45RA+ naive T cells. The source of this sequence is a human donor in good health. Some libraries in this study had Jurkat cell RNA spiked in. The chain joins TRBV19 to TRBJ2-5, with a tentative D call TRBD2 (6 bases). This CDR3 is CAPPPGVEETQYF. Written as DNA, the CDR3 is TGTGCCCCCCCGCCGGGAGTAGAAGAGACCCAGTACTTC.